This T cell receptor beta chain is from a study of blood T cell repertoires in COVID-19. The V segment lost 5 bases and the J segment 6 bases; nucleotides outside the gene matches: 3. The CDR3 has 12 amino acids. Measured with immunoSEQ multiplex PCR; TCRdb has only the in-frame clones, and not every one. The sample has approximately 180,000 clones, about 91% seen once. Sequenced: PBMCs or T cells enriched from blood (not recorded which). The receptor was isolated from a woman in her forties with acute COVID-19. The chain carries TRBV12-3 or TRBV12-4 and TRBJ1-1; 7 nucleotides agree with TRBD1. CDR3 sequence reads: CASSTQGAEAFF. The CDR3 nucleotides are TGTGCCAGCAGTACTCAGGGGGCTGAAGCTTTCTTT.